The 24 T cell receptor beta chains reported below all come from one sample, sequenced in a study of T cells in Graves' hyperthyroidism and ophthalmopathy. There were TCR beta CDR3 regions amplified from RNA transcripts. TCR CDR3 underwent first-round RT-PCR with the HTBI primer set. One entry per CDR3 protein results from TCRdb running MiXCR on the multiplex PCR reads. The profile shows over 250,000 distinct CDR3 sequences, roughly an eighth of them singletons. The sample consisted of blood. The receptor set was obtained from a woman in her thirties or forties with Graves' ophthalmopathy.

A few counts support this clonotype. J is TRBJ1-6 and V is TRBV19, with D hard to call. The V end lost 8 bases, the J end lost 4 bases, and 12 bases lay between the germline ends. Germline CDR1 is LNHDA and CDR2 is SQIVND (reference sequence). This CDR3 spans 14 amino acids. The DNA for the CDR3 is TGTGCCAGTGATCCCGGATTTTATAATTCACCCCTCCACTTT. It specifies CASDPGFYNSPLHF. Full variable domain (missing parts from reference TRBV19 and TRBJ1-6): DGGITQSPKYLFRKEGQNVTLSCEQNLNHDAMYWYRQDPGQGLRLIYYSQIVNDFQKGDIAEGYSVSREKKESFPLTVTSAQKNPTAFYLCASDPGFYNSPLHFGNGTRLTVT.

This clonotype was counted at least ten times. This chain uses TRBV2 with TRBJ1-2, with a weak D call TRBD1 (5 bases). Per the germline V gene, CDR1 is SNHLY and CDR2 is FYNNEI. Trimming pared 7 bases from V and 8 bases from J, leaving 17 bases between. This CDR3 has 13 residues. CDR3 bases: TGTGCCAGCAACCTCGACAGTCTTTTGGGCTACACCTTC. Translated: CASNLDSLLGYTF. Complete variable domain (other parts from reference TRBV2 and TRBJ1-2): EPEVTQTPSHQVTQMGQEVILRCVPISNHLYFYWYRQILGQKVEFLVSFYNNEISEKSEIFDDQFSVERPDGSNFTLKIRSTKLEDSAMYFCASNLDSLLGYTFGSGTRLTVV.

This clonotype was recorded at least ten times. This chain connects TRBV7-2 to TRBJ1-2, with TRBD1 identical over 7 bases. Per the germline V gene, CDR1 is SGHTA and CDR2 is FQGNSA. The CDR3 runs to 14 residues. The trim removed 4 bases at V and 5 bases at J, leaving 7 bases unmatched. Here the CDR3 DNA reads TGTGCCAGCAGCTCGTACAGGGGCGTGTATGGCTACACCTTC. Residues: CASSSYRGVYGYTF.

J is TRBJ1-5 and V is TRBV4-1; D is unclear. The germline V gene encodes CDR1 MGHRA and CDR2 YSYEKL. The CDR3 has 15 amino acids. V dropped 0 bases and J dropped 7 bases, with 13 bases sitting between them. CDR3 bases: TGCGCCAGCAGCCAAGATTGGCAGGCGTCGCAGCCCCAGCATTTT. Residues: CASSQDWQASQPQHF.

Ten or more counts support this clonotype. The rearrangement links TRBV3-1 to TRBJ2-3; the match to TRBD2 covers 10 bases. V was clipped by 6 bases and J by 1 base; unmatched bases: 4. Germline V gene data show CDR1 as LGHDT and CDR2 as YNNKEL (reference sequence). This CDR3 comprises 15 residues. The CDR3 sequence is CASSETSGRTDTQYF. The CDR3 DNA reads TGTGCCAGCAGTGAGACTAGCGGGCGCACAGATACGCAGTATTTT.

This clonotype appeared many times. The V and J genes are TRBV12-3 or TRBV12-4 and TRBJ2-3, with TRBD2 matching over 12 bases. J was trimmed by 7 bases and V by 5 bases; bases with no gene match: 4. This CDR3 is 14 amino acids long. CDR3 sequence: CASSRLAGAYTQYF. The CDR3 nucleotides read TGTGCCAGCAGTCGACTAGCGGGAGCGTATACGCAGTATTTT.

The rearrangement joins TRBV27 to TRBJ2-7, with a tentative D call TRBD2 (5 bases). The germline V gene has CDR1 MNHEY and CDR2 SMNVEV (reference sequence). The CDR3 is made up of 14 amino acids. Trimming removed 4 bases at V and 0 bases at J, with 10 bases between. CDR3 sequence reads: CASSYHGVSYEQYF. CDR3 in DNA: TGTGCCAGCAGTTATCACGGGGTCTCCTACGAGCAGTACTTC.

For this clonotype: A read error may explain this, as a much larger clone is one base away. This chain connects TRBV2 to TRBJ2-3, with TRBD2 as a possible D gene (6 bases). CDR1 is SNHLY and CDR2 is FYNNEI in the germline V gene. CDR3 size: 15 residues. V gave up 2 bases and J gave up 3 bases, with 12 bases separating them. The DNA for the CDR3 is TGTGCCAGCAGTGAACTGGGGGGTTTTACAGATACGCAGTATTTT. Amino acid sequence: CASSELGGFTDTQYF.

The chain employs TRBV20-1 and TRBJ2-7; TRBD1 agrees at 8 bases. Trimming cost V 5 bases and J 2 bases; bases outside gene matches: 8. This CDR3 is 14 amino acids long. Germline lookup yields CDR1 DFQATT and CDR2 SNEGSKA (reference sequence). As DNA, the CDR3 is TGCAGTGCTTCCCTGACAGGGGCGGCCTACGAGCAGTACTTC. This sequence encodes CSASLTGAAYEQYF.

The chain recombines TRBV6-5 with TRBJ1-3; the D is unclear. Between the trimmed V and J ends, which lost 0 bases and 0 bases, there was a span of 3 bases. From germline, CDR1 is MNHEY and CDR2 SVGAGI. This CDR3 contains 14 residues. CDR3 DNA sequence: TGTGCCAGCAGTTACTCCTACTCTGGAAACACCATATATTTT. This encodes CASSYSYSGNTIYF.

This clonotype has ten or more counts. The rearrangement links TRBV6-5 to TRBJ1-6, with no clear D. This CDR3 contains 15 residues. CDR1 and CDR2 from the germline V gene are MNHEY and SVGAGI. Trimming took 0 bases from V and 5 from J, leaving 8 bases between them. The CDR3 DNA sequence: TGTGCCAGCAGTTACTCGAAGCCCCATAATTCACCCCTCCACTTT. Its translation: CASSYSKPHNSPLHF.

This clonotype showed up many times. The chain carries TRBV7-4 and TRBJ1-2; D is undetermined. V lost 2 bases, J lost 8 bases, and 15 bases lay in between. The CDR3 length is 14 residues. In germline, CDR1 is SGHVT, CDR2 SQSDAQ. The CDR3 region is CASSLHGFPRGYTF. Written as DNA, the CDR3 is TGTGCCAGCAGCTTACATGGGTTTCCGCGGGGCTACACCTTC.

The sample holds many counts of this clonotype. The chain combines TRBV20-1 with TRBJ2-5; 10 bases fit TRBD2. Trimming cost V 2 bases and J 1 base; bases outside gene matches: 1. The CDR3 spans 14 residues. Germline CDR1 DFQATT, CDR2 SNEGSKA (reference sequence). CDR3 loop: CSARLAGAQETQYF. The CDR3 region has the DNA TGCAGTGCTAGACTAGCGGGGGCCCAAGAGACCCAGTACTTC.

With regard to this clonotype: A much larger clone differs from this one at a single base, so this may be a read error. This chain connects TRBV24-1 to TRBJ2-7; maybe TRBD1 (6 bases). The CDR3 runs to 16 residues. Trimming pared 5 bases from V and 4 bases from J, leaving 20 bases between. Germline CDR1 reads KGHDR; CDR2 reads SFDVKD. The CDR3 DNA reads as TGTGCCACCAGTGCCCAAGCCGGGACACGGTTTTACGAGCAGTACTTC. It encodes CATSAQAGTRFYEQYF.

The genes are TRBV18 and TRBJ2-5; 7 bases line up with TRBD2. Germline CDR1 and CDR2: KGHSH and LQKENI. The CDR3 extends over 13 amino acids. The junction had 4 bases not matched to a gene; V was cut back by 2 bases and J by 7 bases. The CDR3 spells CASSPSSGGTQYF. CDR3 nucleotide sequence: TGTGCCAGCTCACCATCTAGCGGCGGGACCCAGTACTTC.

CDR3 nucleotide sequence: TGTGCCAGTAGCAAACGCCCACAGGGATGGACTGAAGCTTTCTTT. This translates into CASSKRPQGWTEAFF. The chain has TRBV19 and TRBJ1-1, with a tentative D call TRBD1 (6 bases). CDR1 and CDR2 (germline): LNHDA, SQIVND (reference sequence). Trimming shortened V by 6 bases and J by 5 bases, and 19 bases separated the two germline ends. The CDR3 runs 15 residues.

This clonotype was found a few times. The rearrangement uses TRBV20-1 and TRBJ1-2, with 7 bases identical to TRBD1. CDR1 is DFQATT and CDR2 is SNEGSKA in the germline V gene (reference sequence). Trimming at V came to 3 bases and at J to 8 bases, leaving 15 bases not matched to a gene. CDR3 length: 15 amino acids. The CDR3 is CSASLSISGGHGYTF. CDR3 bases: TGCAGTGCTAGCCTCAGTATCTCAGGGGGACACGGCTACACCTTC.

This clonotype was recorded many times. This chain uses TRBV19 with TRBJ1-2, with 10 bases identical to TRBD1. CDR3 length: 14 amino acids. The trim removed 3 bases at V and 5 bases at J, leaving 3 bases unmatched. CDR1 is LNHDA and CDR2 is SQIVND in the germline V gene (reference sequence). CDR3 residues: CASSMTGQGYGYTF. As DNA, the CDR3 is TGTGCCAGTAGTATGACGGGACAGGGGTATGGCTACACCTTC.

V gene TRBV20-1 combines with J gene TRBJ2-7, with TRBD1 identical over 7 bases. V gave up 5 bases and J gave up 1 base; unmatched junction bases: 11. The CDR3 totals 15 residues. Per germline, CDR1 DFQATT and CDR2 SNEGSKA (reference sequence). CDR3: CSAPEPGQRSYEQYF. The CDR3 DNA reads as TGCAGTGCTCCCGAACCGGGACAGAGGTCCTACGAGCAGTACTTC.

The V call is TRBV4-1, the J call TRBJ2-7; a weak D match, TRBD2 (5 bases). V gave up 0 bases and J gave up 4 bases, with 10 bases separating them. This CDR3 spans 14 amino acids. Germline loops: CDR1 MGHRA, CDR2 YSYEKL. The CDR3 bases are TGCGCCAGCAGCCAAGATTTGAGGGAATACGAGCAGTACTTC. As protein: CASSQDLREYEQYF.

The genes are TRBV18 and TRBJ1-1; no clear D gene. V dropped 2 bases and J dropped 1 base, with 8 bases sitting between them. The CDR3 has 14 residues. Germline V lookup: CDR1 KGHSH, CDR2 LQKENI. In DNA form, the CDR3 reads TGTGCCAGCTCACCAAACAGACAGAACACTGAAGCTTTCTTT. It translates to CASSPNRQNTEAFF. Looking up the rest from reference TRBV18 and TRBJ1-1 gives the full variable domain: NAGVMQNPRHLVRRRGQEARLRCSPMKGHSHVYWYRQLPEEGLKFMVYLQKENIIDESGMPKERFSAEFPKEGPSILRIQQVVRGDSAAYFCASSPNRQNTEAFFGQGTRLTVV.

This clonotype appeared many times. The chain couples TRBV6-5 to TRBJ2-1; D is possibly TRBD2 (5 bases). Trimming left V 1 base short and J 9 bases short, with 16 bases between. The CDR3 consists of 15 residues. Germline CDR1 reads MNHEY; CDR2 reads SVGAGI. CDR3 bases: TGTGCCAGCAGTTACTTTTACGGGGAAATCAGTGAGCAGTTCTTC. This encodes CASSYFYGEISEQFF.

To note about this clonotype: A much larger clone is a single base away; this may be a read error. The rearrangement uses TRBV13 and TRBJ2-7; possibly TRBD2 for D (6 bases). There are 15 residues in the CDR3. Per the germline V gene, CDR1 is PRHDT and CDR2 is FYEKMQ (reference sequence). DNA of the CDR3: TGTGCCAGCAGTAGTAGCGGATCCGCTTCCTACGAGCAGGACTTC. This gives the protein CASSSSGSASYEQDF.

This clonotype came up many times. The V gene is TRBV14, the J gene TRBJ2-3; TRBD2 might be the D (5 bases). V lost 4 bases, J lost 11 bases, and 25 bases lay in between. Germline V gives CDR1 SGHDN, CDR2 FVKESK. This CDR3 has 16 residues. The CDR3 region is CASSLRGGPAPVGQYF. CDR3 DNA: TGTGCCAGCAGCCTCCGAGGAGGTCCAGCTCCCGTCGGGCAGTATTTT.